Described below is a single TCR beta chain sequence and its context. The CDR3 contains 15 residues. After removal of 5 bases from V and 4 bases from J, the junction contained 5 bases not matched to a gene. CDR1 and CDR2 (germline): WSHSY, SAAADI. The sample belongs to a study of blood T cell repertoires in COVID-19. Turning to the study itself: Spain, Italy and the United States supplied samples that represented acute and convalescent COVID-19. Sources were T cells, B-cell-depleted T cells, or PBMCs; the material itself was cDNA or gDNA.

Per the authors' pipeline: Amplification from reference gene primers served as the basis for estimated nucleated cell counts. Clones were read by immunoSEQ multiplex PCR, and TCRdb kept only the in-frame ones, dropping some. The D gene and trimming were derived from the DNA, and the V and J assignments and clone size from that table. The sample lists roughly 360,000 clones, about four fifths occurring once. The sequence was collected from a human donor with acute or convalescent COVID-19. The donor label of this sample is uncertain. The V gene is TRBV10-2, the J gene TRBJ2-7; 13 bases fit TRBD2. The sequenced sample consisted of peripheral blood. CDR3 loop: CASSRTSGGLYEQYF. The CDR3 DNA follows: TGCGCCAGCAGTAGGACTAGCGGGGGACTTTACGAGCAGTACTTC.